This T cell receptor (beta chain) was recovered during a study of post-analysis software for immune sequencing data (dated by TCRdb to between 2014 and 2017). For the wider study: The recorded disease courses included relapsing-remitting, secondary progressive and progressive-relapsing multiple sclerosis, and some patients had no subtype annotation. A subset of samples was prepared in parallel using single-end sample barcoding, then pooled and co-amplified after Illumina adapter ligation. The patient repertoires were compared against 11 previously published healthy control repertoires obtained from donors aged about 6 to 28 years. Summary of the overall study and its limitations: The multiple sclerosis patient group was slightly younger than the control group. Normalized Chao1 diversity was significantly lower in multiple sclerosis patients than controls, suggesting substantial peripheral T-cell clonal expansion. Strong co-clustering of samples prepared in the same batch was shown by direct clustering with F measure, prompting a batch-effect correction. Significantly higher frequencies in patients than in controls were found for about five TRBV segments, including TRBV5-6, TRBV5-1 and TRBV20-1.

The CDR3 has 13 amino acids, counting the end cysteine and phenylalanine. Only the CDR3 DNA stays, 39 bases, in frame from base 1. The germline V gene encodes CDR1 GTSNPN and CDR2 SVGIG (reference sequence). TCR beta repertoires were profiled from peripheral blood of 10 to 15 young patients with multiple sclerosis to demonstrate the VDJtools post-analysis software. Multiple sclerosis patients were children and adolescents aged about 6 to 16 years. Receptors were amplified or captured by PCR. TCRdb lists the instrument as Illumina HiSeq 2500. To reduce PCR and sequencing biases, unique molecular identifiers were built into the TCR beta cDNA libraries. Roughly 500,000 cDNA molecules were obtained for every 1 to 10 million input T cells, so each molecule roughly corresponded to one T cell. The patient libraries were prepared and sequenced using the same protocol as the earlier healthy control dataset. Within a given batch, samples were prepared together, multiplexed and sequenced on the same HiSeq lane. The original methods were these. MIGEC was used to process the raw barcoded reads, and molecular identifier groups with only a single read were discarded before consensus assembly and CDR3 extraction. VDJtools was used for post-analysis of the clonotype tables, with diversity normalized by down-sampling every dataset to the smallest sample size. Repertoire overlap clustering matched CDR3 amino acid but not nucleotide sequences to correct batch-related cross-sample contamination. TCRdb reprocessing: public reads trimmed at Q25 with fastp, clones called with MiXCR, in-frame beta chains kept. Every CDR3 protein is listed once, alongside the most common genes and DNA of its rows. The V and J calls follow TCRdb's processing rather than the paper's. This sample lists about 560,000 distinct CDR3 sequences; roughly two fifths were detected once. The ten most abundant clones make up 1.7% of the sample.

A note on this clonotype: Its antigen is currently not known. It has no much larger one-base neighbor in the sample; base qualities were not kept.

This sequence originates from a girl aged 10 to 17 with multiple sclerosis. The chain is made from TRBV30 and TRBJ2-3; TRBD1 might be the D gene, on 5 matching bases. The sample comprised blood. The DNA sequence is as follows: TGTGCACAGGATGTGGGGAGCACAGATACGCAGTATTTT. This encodes CAQDVGSTDTQYF.